Listed below are T cell receptor beta chains from one sample, sequenced in a study of memory CD4+ T cells and cytomegalovirus serostatus. Data came from immunoSEQ multiplex PCR; TCRdb stores just in-frame clones and leaves some out. Among around 50,000 clones listed, 78% were seen once. Sample: memory CD4+ T cells from blood. The origin of the receptors is an adult in good health and CMV-seronegative. Both conserved end residues are part of each CDR3. The D gene is left open where the match is weak. A clone size is listed for some rows: how often the clone was seen (once, few, many), or a class if it is expanded.

d_gene	abundance	v_gene	j_gene	CDR3nt	CDR3aa
NA	NA	TRBV7-8	TRBJ2-7	TGTGCCAGCAGCCGAGAAAGAGCCAGGGCCCAAATATACGAGCAGTACTTC	CASSRERARAQIYEQYF
TRBD1	few	TRBV5-1	TRBJ1-2	TGCGCCAGCACACATGGTTGGCCCGGACAGGGTAATGGCTACACCTTC	CASTHGWPGQGNGYTF
TRBD2	NA	TRBV11-3	TRBJ2-1	TGTGCCAGCAGCTCCCGACTAGCGGGTTTGAATGAGCAGTTCTTC	CASSSRLAGLNEQFF
NA	NA	TRBV7-7	TRBJ2-6	TGTGCTAGCAGCCCCCAACGGATCTCTGGGGCCAACGTCCTGACTTTC	CASSPQRISGANVLTF
TRBD1	NA	TRBV7-3	TRBJ2-3	TGTGCCAGCAGCACTGGACAGGCTTTCGATACGCAGTATTTT	CASSTGQAFDTQYF
TRBD1	few	TRBV5-1	TRBJ1-2	TGCGCCAGCAGCTTGGTTCCAGGGGGTGGCTACACCTTC	CASSLVPGGGYTF
TRBD2	NA	TRBV5-1	TRBJ2-3	TGCGCCAGCAGCGCCGCGCGGACTAGCGGGGAGCTGGCAGATACGCAGTATTTT	CASSAARTSGELADTQYF
NA	few	TRBV10-1	TRBJ2-3	TGCGCCAGCAGTGAGTCCCCCGGCGGAGACACAGATACGCAGTATTTT	CASSESPGGDTDTQYF
TRBD1	NA	TRBV28	TRBJ1-5	TGTGCCAGCAGTGCCCGACAGGGTTATCAGCCCCAGCATTTT	CASSARQGYQPQHF
NA	few	TRBV29-1	TRBJ1-2	TGCAGCGTTGCGGGCTCCTATGGCTACACCTTC	CSVAGSYGYTF
NA	NA	TRBV27	TRBJ1-3	TGTGCCAGCAGTTATCTCTCGGGGTTCGGGGGAAACACCATATATTTT	CASSYLSGFGGNTIYF
NA	NA	TRBV5-1	TRBJ2-4	TGCGCCAGCAGTTCCGGACAGGGGACGGGACTAGCAGCCAAAAACATTCAGTACTTC	CASSSGQGTGLAAKNIQYF
NA	NA	TRBV7-8	TRBJ2-7	TGTGCCAGCAGCTTAGGGCCCGGCGAGCAGTACTTC	CASSLGPGEQYF
NA	few	TRBV20-1	TRBJ1-1	TGCAGTGCTAGGGGGAACACTGAAGCTTTCTTT	CSARGNTEAFF
NA	NA	TRBV6-5	TRBJ1-1	TGTGCCAGCAGTTCCCCGAGGGGGAACACTGAAGCTTTCTTT	CASSSPRGNTEAFF
NA	few	TRBV19	TRBJ2-2	TGTGCCAGTAGTATAGATCTTCTTATATGGGGGCGCAGTGGGGAGCTGTTTTTT	CASSIDLLIWGRSGELFF
TRBD2	NA	TRBV28	TRBJ2-1	TGTGCCAGCAGTTCCCCGGGGGGAGCGGGAGGGGGCTCCTACAATGAGCAGTTCTTC	CASSSPGGAGGGSYNEQFF
NA	once	TRBV28	TRBJ1-4	TGTGCCAGCAGTTTAAACCCAGCAGGGAATGAAAAACTGTTTTTT	CASSLNPAGNEKLFF
NA	NA	TRBV5-6	TRBJ1-4	TGTGCCAGCAGCTTGGTTTCGGGAGTTAATGAAAAACTGTTTTTT	CASSLVSGVNEKLFF
NA	NA	TRBV7-6	TRBJ2-5	TGTGCCAGCAGCTTAGCGGGCAGCAGCCAAGAGACCCAGTACTTC	CASSLAGSSQETQYF
NA	NA	TRBV5-1	TRBJ1-1	TGCGCCAGCAGCTTGGGGGCAGGCAGTTGGGAAGCTTTCTTT	CASSLGAGSWEAFF